This TCR beta chain was sequenced during a study of blood T cells in healthy people across ages. The germline V gene has CDR1 SGHAT and CDR2 FQNNGV. The ends were cut back, 4 bases at V and 6 bases at J, with 20 bases in the middle. The CDR3 length is 16 residues. Primed by a sample-barcoded 5' primer and a J-beta primer mix, a second PCR proceeded for about 7 to 11 cycles. TCRdb independently ran MiXCR on the 5' RACE reads; one entry per CDR3 protein. The sample holds more than 1.4 million distinct CDR3 sequences; approximately 38% are singletons and the top ten take 7.9%. The chain has TRBV11-2 and TRBJ2-3, with a possible D match to TRBD2 (6 bases). The sequenced material came from blood. The clonotype originates from a young woman in good health. The CDR3 DNA reads as TGTGCCAGCAGCTCGATTTCGGGCGGGGTGTATGATACGCAGTATTTT. Residues: CASSSISGGVYDTQYF. The entire variable domain, with the rest obtained from reference TRBV11-2 and TRBJ2-3, is as follows: EAGVAQSPRYKIIEKRQSVAFWCNPISGHATLYWYQQILGQGPKLLIQFQNNGVVDDSQLPKDRFSAERLKGVDSTLKIQPAKLEDSAVYLCASSSISGGVYDTQYFGPGTRLTVL.